In this sample, the clone carrying this T cell receptor beta chain turned up a few times. As yet, its antigen is unknown. This sample was taken from a study of T-cell memory formation after mild COVID-19. Study-level information: Largely, TCR clusters stayed within a single donor. Study outcomes and limitations: Clones that contracted from day 15 to 85 were balanced CD4/CD8, while later expanders leaned CD4+.

One entry per CDR3 protein, called by TCRdb with MiXCR from the 5' RACE reads. Found here are a few hundred thousand distinct CDR3 sequences, 25% to 30% of them singletons; the top ten hold roughly 13%. Per the germline V gene, CDR1 is DFQATT and CDR2 is SNEGSKA (reference sequence). The CDR3 covers 10 residues. V was trimmed by 5 bases and J by 4 bases, leaving 5 bases between them. This TCR came from an adult woman who had mild COVID-19 (a few samples of this study predate the infection). Cell type and time point are not known. The rearrangement uses TRBV20-1 and TRBJ2-5; D call uncertain. The specimen was PBMCs or a T cell subset sorted from them (not recorded which). In nucleotides, the CDR3 is TGCAGTGCTTTGCTAGAGACCCAGTACTTC. Amino acid sequence: CSALLETQYF.